The T cell receptor (beta chain) described here comes from a study of technical replicates of blood from a few donors. CDR1 MNHNS and CDR2 SASEGT come from the germline V gene. The CDR3 is 15 amino acids. Clones were sequenced by immunoSEQ multiplex PCR, and TCRdb holds only the in-frame ones, with some missing. The sample holds more than 70,000 clones, 85% to 95% seen once. For this clone: One end of the junction fails to match germline, which may point to a read error.

The sequencing sample was made of T cells isolated from PBMCs. This chain uses TRBV6-1 with TRBJ2-1; 8 nucleotides align to TRBD2. This receptor was taken from a human donor in good health. The CDR3 protein is CASIEAGVAYNEQFF. CDR3 in DNA: TGTGCCAGCATTGAAGCGGGAGTTGCATACAATGAGCAGTTCTTC.